The 19 T cell receptor beta chains given below trace back to one sample, sequenced in a study of shared clonotypes between healthy human individuals. Profiled with immunoSEQ multiplex PCR; TCRdb holds only in-frame clones, not every one. This table has millions of clones, roughly 94% appearing once. The specimen was naive CD4+ T cells sorted from blood. Subset here: CD45RA+ positively selected. These receptor sequences come from a man aged 18 to 35 in good health.

The genes are TRBV11-1 and TRBJ2-7, with unresolved D. Trimming removed 1 base at V and 2 bases at J, with 9 bases between. CDR1 is SGHAT and CDR2 is FQDESV in the germline V gene (reference sequence). This CDR3 spans 14 amino acids. CDR3 sequence reads: CASSLEYSPYEQYF. CDR3 nucleotides: TGTGCCAGCAGCTTAGAGTACAGCCCCTACGAGCAGTACTTC.

This chain joins TRBV4-3 and TRBJ2-7, with D possibly matching TRBD1 (6 bases). Germline-derived CDR1 and CDR2 are LGHNA and YSLEER. The CDR3 contains 16 residues. Trimming cost V 0 bases and J 4 bases, with 16 bases left between them. This CDR3 is CASSQDVGGQGYEQYF. CDR3 bases: TGCGCCAGCAGCCAAGATGTAGGGGGTCAGGGTTACGAGCAGTACTTC.

The rearrangement joins TRBV5-1 to TRBJ2-3; the match to TRBD2 covers 12 bases. Unmatched junction bases numbered 4, after V lost 4 bases and J lost 4 bases. Germline V lookup: CDR1 SGHRS, CDR2 YFSETQ. CDR3 length equals 15 residues. The CDR3 DNA is TGCGCCAGCAGCACGACTAGCGGGAGCTCAGATACGCAGTATTTT. Encoded protein: CASSTTSGSSDTQYF. Together with reference TRBV5-1 and TRBJ2-3, the CDR3 gives the full variable domain: KAGVTQTPRYLIKTRGQQVTLSCSPISGHRSVSWYQQTPGQGLQFLFEYFSETQRNKGNFPGRFSGRQFSNSRSEMNVSTLELGDSALYLCASSTTSGSSDTQYFGPGTRLTVL.

The chain carries TRBV6-6 and TRBJ2-1, with D possibly matching TRBD1 (5 bases). V lost 6 bases and J lost 9, with 24 bases in between. The CDR3 consists of 16 residues. Per the germline V gene, CDR1 is MNHNY and CDR2 is SVGAGI (reference sequence). For the CDR3, the DNA is TGTGCCAGCAGAGCCCCCATGGACCAGGGATACGGTGAGCAGTTCTTC. It yields the protein CASRAPMDQGYGEQFF.

The chain is built from TRBV28 and TRBJ2-7, with D perhaps given as TRBD1 or TRBD2 (5 bases each). The germline V gene has CDR1 MDHEN and CDR2 SYDVKM. The CDR3 extends over 14 amino acids. Trimming shortened V by 4 bases and J by 2 bases, and 12 bases separated the two germline ends. CDR3 sequence reads: CASSSPGTPYEQYF. The DNA for the CDR3 is TGTGCCAGCAGTTCCCCCGGGACCCCCTACGAGCAGTACTTC.

The gene calls are TRBV4-1 and TRBJ1-5, with TRBD1 matching over 7 bases. This CDR3 is built from 17 residues. V lost 4 bases to trimming and J lost 3 bases; unmatched junction nucleotides: 12. Germline values: CDR1 MGHRA, CDR2 YSYEKL. The CDR3 DNA sequence: TGCGCCAGCAGCCTCACCCGGGACAGCCCGACCAATCAGCCCCAGCATTTT. Translation gives CASSLTRDSPTNQPQHF.

The J gene is TRBJ2-1, the V gene TRBV9, with 10 positions matching TRBD2. The CDR3 is made up of 15 amino acids. Per germline, CDR1 SGDLS and CDR2 YYNGEE. The V segment lost 3 bases and the J segment 4 bases; nucleotides outside the gene matches: 4. The CDR3 DNA sequence: TGTGCCAGCAGCGGGACTAGCGGTCCTTACAATGAGCAGTTCTTC. This gives the protein CASSGTSGPYNEQFF.

Notes on this clone: Within the sample, other DNA sequences also encode this same CDR3. The chain links TRBV10-3 to TRBJ2-7; D call uncertain. This CDR3 has 12 amino acids. Per germline, CDR1 ENHRY and CDR2 SYGVKD. V was clipped by 8 bases and J by 4 bases, with 12 bases between them. CDR3 in DNA: TGTGCCATCTCTGAGTCGGCTTACGAGCAGTACTTC. Its translation is CAISESAYEQYF.

This chain uses TRBV6-6 with TRBJ1-6, with D unresolved. Germline V gene lookup returns CDR1 MNHNY and CDR2 SVGAGI (reference sequence). V gave up 2 bases and J gave up 0 bases, with 5 bases separating them. This CDR3 contains 15 residues. CDR3 protein: CASSYKGSYNSPLHF. The CDR3 DNA reads TGTGCCAGCAGTTACAAGGGCTCCTATAATTCACCCCTCCACTTT.

V and J are TRBV5-1 and TRBJ2-1, with D tentatively TRBD1 (5 bases). The CDR3 is 16 amino acids. The germline V and J ends were trimmed by 0 bases and 2 bases, with 12 bases remaining between them. Germline CDR1 reads SGHRS; CDR2 reads YFSETQ. CDR3 residues: CASSLGQGRPYNEQFF. As DNA, the CDR3 is TGCGCCAGCAGCTTGGGGCAGGGCCGGCCCTACAATGAGCAGTTCTTC.

CDR3 bases: TGTGCCAGCAGTGGAAGCGGGAACGGCACAGATACGCAGTATTTT. Translation gives CASSGSGNGTDTQYF. The V and J genes are TRBV2 and TRBJ2-3, with 7 nucleotides matching TRBD2. Germline V gene sequence: CDR1 SNHLY, CDR2 FYNNEI. Germline trimming cut 4 bases from V and 1 base from J; bases unmatched to any gene: 5. The CDR3 extends over 15 amino acids.

The chain joins TRBV6-1 to TRBJ2-2; no clear D gene. From germline, CDR1 is MNHNS and CDR2 SASEGT. This CDR3 contains 14 residues. With 6 bases removed from V and 0 bases from J, the gap between germline ends came to 8 bases. CDR3 region: CASSTFPNTGELFF. The CDR3 region has the DNA TGTGCCAGCAGCACCTTTCCGAACACCGGGGAGCTGTTTTTT.

This chain links TRBV5-1 with TRBJ2-7; D tentatively fits TRBD1 or TRBD2 (5 bases each). V lost 0 bases and J 4 bases, leaving 11 bases between the germline ends. The CDR3 has 14 residues. In germline, CDR1 is SGHRS, CDR2 YFSETQ. The CDR3 region is CASSLGRRTYEQYF. Here the CDR3 DNA reads TGCGCCAGCAGCTTGGGCAGGAGGACATACGAGCAGTACTTC.

V gene TRBV28 combines with J gene TRBJ2-1, with D maybe TRBD1 (6 bases). V lost 10 bases, J lost 2 bases, and 24 bases lay in between. The CDR3 consists of 17 residues. Germline values: CDR1 MDHEN, CDR2 SYDVKM. DNA for the CDR3: TGTGCCACCTTGACAGGTACAATCGAGTACACCTACAATGAGCAGTTCTTC. This sequence encodes CATLTGTIEYTYNEQFF. The variable domain in full, completed from reference TRBV28 and TRBJ2-1, reads DVKVTQSSRYLVKRTGEKVFLECVQDMDHENMFWYRQDPGLGLRLIYFSYDVKMKEKGDIPEGYSVSREKKERFSLILESASTNQTSMYLCATLTGTIEYTYNEQFFGPGTRLTVL.

Notes on this clone: Different DNA sequences within this sample yield the same CDR3. DNA for the CDR3: TGTGCCAGCAGCTTAGGGGGATCCGCTAACTATGGCTACACCTTC. This translates into CASSLGGSANYGYTF. The chain recombines TRBV7-2 with TRBJ1-2; D gene unclear. The CDR3 consists of 15 residues. The germline V and J ends were trimmed by 1 base and 0 bases, with 9 bases remaining between them. CDR1 and CDR2 (germline): SGHTA, FQGNSA.

In regard to this clone: Other nucleotide sequences in the sample specify the same CDR3. The chain carries TRBV30 and TRBJ1-6, with 9 nucleotides matching TRBD1. The CDR3 is 14 residues long. Germline V gives CDR1 GTSNPN, CDR2 SVGIG (reference sequence). Unmatched junction bases numbered 4, after V lost 2 bases and J lost 8 bases. The CDR3 is CAWSPGQGYSPLHF. In nucleotides, the CDR3 is TGTGCCTGGAGTCCCGGACAGGGGTATTCACCCCTCCACTTT.

The V gene is TRBV28, the J gene TRBJ1-5; no clear D gene. CDR3 length: 18 amino acids. The V end lost 6 bases, the J end lost 5 bases, and 26 bases lay between the germline ends. The V gene's germline CDR1 is MDHEN and CDR2 SYDVKM. The CDR3: CASSTNIRALVGDQPQHF. For the CDR3, the DNA is TGTGCCAGCAGCACCAATATAAGGGCGTTGGTCGGAGATCAGCCCCAGCATTTT.

This clone was picked up one time. The gene calls are TRBV2 and TRBJ1-2; the D is unclear. The CDR3 sequence is 15 residues long. Trimming took 6 bases from V and 3 from J, leaving 17 bases between them. CDR1 and CDR2 from the germline V gene are SNHLY and FYNNEI. CDR3: CASRLDLTVDYGYTF. As DNA, the CDR3 is TGTGCCAGCAGATTGGACTTGACGGTCGACTATGGCTACACCTTC.

This chain links TRBV7-9 with TRBJ1-2, with a tentative D call TRBD1 (5 bases). Germline assignment: CDR1 SEHNR and CDR2 FQNEAQ (reference sequence). The CDR3 is 15 residues long. Trimming cost V 4 bases and J 2 bases, with 14 bases left between them. In nucleotides, the CDR3 is TGTGCCAGCAGCTCACTATCGGGGACCAACTATGGCTACACCTTC. Protein product: CASSSLSGTNYGYTF.